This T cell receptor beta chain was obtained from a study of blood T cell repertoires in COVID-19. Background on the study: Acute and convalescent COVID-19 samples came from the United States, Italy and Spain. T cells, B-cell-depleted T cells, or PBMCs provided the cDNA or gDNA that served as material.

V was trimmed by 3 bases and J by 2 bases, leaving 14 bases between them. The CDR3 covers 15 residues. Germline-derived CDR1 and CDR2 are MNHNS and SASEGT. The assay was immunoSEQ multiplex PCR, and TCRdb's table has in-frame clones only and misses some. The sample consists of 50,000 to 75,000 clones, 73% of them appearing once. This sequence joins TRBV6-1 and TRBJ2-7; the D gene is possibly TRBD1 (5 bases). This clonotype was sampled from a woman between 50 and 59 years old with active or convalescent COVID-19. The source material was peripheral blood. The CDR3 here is CASSDRALGAYEQYF. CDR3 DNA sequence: TGTGCCAGCAGTGATAGGGCTTTAGGGGCCTACGAGCAGTACTTC.